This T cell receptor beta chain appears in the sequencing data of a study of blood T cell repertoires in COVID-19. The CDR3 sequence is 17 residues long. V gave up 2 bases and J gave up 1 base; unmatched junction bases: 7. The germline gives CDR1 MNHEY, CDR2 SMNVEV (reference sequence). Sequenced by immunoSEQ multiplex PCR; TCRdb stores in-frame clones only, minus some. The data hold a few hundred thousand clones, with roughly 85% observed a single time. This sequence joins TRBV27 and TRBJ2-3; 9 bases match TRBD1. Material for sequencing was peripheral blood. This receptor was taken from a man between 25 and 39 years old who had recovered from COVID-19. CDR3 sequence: CASSLLQGAGGTDTQYF. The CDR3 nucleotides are TGTGCCAGCAGTTTACTACAGGGGGCCGGTGGCACAGATACGCAGTATTTT.